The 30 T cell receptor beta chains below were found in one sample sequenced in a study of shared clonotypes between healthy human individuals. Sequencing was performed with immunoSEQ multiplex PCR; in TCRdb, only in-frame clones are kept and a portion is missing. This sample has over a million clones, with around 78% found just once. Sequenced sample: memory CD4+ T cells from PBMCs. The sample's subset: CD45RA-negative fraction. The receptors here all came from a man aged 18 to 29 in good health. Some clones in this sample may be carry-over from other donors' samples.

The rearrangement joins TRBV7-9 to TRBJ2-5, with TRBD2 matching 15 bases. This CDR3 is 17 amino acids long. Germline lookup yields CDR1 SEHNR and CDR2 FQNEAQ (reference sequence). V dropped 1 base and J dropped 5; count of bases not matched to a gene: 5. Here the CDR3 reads CASSLGTSGRALETQYF. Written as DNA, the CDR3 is TGTGCCAGCAGCTTAGGGACTAGCGGGAGGGCCCTGGAGACCCAGTACTTC.

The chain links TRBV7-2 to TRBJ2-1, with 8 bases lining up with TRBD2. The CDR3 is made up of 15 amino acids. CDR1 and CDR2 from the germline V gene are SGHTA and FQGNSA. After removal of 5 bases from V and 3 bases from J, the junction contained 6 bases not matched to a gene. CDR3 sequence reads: CASSLDSGIYNEQFF. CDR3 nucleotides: TGTGCCAGCAGCCTCGATAGCGGGATCTACAATGAGCAGTTCTTC.

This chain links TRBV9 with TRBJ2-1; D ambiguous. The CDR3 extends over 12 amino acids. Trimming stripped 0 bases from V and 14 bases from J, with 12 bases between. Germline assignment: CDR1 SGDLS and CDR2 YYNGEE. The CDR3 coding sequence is TGTGCCAGCAGCGTAGCTGAAGGACCGAAGTTCTTC. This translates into CASSVAEGPKFF.

CDR3 residues: CSASDFHEQFF. The CDR3, as DNA: TGCAGTGCTAGCGATTTTCATGAGCAGTTCTTC. The rearrangement links TRBV20-1 to TRBJ2-1; D gene uncertain. The V end lost 3 bases, the J end lost 8 bases, and 8 bases lay between the germline ends. Germline V gene data show CDR1 as DFQATT and CDR2 as SNEGSKA (reference sequence). The CDR3 consists of 11 residues.

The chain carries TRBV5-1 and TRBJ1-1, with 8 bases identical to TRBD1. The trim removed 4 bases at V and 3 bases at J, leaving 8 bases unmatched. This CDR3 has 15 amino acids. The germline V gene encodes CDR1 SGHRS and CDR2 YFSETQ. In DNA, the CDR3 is TGCGCCAGCAGCCATGGACAGGGAGGATACACTGAAGCTTTCTTT. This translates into CASSHGQGGYTEAFF. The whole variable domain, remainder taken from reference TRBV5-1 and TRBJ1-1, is KAGVTQTPRYLIKTRGQQVTLSCSPISGHRSVSWYQQTPGQGLQFLFEYFSETQRNKGNFPGRFSGRQFSNSRSEMNVSTLELGDSALYLCASSHGQGGYTEAFFGQGTRLTVV.

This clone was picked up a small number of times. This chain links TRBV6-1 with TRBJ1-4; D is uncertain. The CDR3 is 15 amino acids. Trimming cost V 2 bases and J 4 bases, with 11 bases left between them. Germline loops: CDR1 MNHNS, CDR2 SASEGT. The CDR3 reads CASSEFVGNNEKLFF. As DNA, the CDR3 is TGTGCCAGCAGTGAATTTGTCGGAAATAATGAAAAACTGTTTTTT.

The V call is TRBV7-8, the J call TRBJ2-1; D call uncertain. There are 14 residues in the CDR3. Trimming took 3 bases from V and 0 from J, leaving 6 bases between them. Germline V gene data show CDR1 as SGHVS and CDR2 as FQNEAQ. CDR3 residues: CASSFRRSYNEQFF. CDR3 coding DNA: TGTGCCAGCAGCTTTAGACGCTCCTACAATGAGCAGTTCTTC. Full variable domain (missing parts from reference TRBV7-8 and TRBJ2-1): GAGVSQSPRYKVAKRGQDVALRCDPISGHVSLFWYQQALGQGPEFLTYFQNEAQLDKSGLPSDRFFAERPEGSVSTLKIQRTQQEDSAVYLCASSFRRSYNEQFFGPGTRLTVL.

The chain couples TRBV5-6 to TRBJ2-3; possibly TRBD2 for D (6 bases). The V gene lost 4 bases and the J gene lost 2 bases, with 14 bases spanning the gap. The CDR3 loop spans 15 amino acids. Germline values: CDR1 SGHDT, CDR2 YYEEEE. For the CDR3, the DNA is TGTGCCAGCAGCGGACCGGGACTTAACACAGATACGCAGTATTTT. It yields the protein CASSGPGLNTDTQYF. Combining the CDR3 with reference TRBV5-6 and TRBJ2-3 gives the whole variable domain DAGVTQSPTHLIKTRGQQVTLRCSPKSGHDTVSWYQQALGQGPQFIFQYYEEEERQRGNFPDRFSGHQFPNYSSELNVNALLLGDSALYLCASSGPGLNTDTQYFGPGTRLTVL.

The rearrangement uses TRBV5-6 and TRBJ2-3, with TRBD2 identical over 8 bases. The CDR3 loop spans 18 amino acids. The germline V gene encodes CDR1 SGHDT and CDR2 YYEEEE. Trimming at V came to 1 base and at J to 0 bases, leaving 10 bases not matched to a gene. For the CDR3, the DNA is TGTGCCAGCAGCTTGATCGCGGGGGGCCACCTCAGCACAGATACGCAGTATTTT. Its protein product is CASSLIAGGHLSTDTQYF.

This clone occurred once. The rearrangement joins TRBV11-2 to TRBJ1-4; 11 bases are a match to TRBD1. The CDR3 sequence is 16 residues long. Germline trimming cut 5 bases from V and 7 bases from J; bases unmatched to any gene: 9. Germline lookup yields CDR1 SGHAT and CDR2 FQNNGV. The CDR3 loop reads CASSPRTGGGGEKLFF. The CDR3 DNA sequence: TGTGCCAGCAGCCCGAGGACAGGGGGCGGGGGTGAAAAACTGTTTTTT.

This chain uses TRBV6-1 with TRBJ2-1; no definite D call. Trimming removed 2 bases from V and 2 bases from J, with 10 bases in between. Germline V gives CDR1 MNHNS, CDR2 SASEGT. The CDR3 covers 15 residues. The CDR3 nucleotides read TGTGCCAGCAGTGAAAGGCCCGATACCTACAATGAGCAGTTCTTC. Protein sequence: CASSERPDTYNEQFF.

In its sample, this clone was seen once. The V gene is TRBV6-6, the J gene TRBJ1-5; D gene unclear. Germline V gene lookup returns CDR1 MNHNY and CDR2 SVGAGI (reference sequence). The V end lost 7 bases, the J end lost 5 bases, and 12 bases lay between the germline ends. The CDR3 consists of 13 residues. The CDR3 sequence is CASTLNRYQPQHF. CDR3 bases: TGTGCCAGCACCTTAAATCGGTATCAGCCCCAGCATTTT.

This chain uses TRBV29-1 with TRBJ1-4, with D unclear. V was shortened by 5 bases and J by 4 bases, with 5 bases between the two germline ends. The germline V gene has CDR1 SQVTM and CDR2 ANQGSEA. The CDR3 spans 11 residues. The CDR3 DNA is TGCAGCGTTTCTTATAATGAAAAACTGTTTTTT. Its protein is CSVSYNEKLFF.

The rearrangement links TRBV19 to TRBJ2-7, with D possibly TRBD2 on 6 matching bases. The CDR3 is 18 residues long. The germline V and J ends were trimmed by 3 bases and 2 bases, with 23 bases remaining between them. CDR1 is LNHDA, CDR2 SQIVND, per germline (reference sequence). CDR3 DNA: TGTGCCAGTAGTATGGCGGGTAGCGGCCGTCGAAAGGCCTACGAGCAGTACTTC. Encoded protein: CASSMAGSGRRKAYEQYF.

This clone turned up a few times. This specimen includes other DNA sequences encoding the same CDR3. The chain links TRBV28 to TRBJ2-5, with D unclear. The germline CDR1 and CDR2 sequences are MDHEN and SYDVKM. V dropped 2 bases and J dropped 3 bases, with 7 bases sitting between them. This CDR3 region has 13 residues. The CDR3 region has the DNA TGTGCCAGCAGTTTAGGGCAGGAAGAGACCCAGTACTTC. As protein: CASSLGQEETQYF.

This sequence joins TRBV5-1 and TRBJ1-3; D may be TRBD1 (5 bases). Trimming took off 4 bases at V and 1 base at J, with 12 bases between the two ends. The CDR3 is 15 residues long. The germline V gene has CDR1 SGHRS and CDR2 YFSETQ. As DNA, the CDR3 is TGCGCCAGCAGCATGGAAACAGGATCTGGAAACACCATATATTTT. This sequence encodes CASSMETGSGNTIYF.

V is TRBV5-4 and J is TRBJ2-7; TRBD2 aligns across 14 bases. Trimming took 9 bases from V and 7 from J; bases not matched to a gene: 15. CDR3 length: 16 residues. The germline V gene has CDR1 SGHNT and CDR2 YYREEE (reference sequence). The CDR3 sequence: CAISTGLAGAAREQYF. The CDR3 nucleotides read TGTGCCATCTCGACGGGACTAGCGGGAGCGGCTAGGGAGCAGTACTTC.

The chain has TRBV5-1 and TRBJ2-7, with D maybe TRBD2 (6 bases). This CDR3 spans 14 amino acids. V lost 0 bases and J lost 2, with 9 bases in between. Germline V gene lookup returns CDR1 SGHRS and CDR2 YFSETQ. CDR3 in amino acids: CASSLGRVAYEQYF. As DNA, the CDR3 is TGCGCCAGCAGCTTGGGGAGGGTTGCCTACGAGCAGTACTTC.

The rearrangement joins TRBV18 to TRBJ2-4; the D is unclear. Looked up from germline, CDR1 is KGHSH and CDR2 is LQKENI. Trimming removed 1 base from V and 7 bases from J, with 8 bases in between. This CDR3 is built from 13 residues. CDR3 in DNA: TGTGCCAGCTCACCACAGGTTGAGAACATTCAGTACTTC. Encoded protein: CASSPQVENIQYF.

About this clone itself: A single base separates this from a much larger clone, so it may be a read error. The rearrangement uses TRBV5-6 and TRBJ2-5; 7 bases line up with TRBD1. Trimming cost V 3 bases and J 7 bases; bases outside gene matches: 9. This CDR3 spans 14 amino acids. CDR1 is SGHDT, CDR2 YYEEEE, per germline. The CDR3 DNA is TGTGCCAGCAGCTCTAGACAGGGTAGCGTGACCCAGTACTTC. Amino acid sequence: CASSSRQGSVTQYF.

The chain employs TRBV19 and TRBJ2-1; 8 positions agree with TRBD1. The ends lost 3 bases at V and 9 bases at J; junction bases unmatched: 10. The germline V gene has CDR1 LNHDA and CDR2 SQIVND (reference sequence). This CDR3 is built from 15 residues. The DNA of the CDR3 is TGTGCCAGTAGTATTTACGGACAGGGTAGTAGTGAGCAGTTCTTC. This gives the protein CASSIYGQGSSEQFF.

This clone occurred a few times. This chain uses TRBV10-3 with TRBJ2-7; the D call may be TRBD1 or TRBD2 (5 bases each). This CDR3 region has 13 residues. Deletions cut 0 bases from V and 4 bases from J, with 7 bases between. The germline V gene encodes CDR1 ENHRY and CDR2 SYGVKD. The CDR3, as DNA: TGTGCCATCAGTGAGTCTGAGGGGTACGAGCAGTACTTC. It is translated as CAISESEGYEQYF.

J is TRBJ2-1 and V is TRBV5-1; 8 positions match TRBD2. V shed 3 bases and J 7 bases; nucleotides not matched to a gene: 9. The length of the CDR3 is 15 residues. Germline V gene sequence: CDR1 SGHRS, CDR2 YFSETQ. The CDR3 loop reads CASSSDPGGGNEQFF. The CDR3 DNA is TGCGCCAGCAGCTCCGACCCCGGGGGGGGGAATGAGCAGTTCTTC.

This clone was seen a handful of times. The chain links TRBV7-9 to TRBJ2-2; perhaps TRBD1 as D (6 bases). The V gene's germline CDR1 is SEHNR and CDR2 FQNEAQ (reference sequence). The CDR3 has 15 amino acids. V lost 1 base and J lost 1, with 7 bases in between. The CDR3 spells CASSLVRGNTGELFF. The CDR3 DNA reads TGTGCCAGCAGCTTAGTCAGGGGGAACACCGGGGAGCTGTTTTTT.

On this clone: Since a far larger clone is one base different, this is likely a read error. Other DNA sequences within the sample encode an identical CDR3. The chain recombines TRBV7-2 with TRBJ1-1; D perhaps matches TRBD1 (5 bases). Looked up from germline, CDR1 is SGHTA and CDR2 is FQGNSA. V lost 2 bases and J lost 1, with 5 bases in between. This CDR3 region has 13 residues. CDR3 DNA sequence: TGTGCCAGCAGCTTAAGGGGGAACACTGAAGCTTTCTTT. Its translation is CASSLRGNTEAFF.

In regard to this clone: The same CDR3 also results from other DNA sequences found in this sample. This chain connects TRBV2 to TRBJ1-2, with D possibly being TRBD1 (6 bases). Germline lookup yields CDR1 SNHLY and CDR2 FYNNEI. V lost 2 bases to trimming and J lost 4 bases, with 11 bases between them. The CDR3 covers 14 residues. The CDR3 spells CASSERGASYGYTF. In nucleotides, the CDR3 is TGTGCCAGCAGTGAACGGGGGGCTAGCTATGGCTACACCTTC.

The CDR3 loop is CSVFGGRANTGELFF. CDR3 in DNA: TGCAGCGTTTTTGGAGGGAGGGCGAACACCGGGGAGCTGTTTTTT. The chain combines TRBV29-1 with TRBJ2-2; 7 nucleotides agree with TRBD2. Germline values: CDR1 SQVTM, CDR2 ANQGSEA. This CDR3 has 15 residues. Trimming took 5 bases from V and 0 from J; bases not matched to a gene: 6.

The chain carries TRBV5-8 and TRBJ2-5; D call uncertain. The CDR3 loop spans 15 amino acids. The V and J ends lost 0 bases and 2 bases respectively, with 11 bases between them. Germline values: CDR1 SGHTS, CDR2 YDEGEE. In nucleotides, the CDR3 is TGTGCCAGCAGCTTGGGGTTAGCCACGCAAGAGACCCAGTACTTC. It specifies CASSLGLATQETQYF.

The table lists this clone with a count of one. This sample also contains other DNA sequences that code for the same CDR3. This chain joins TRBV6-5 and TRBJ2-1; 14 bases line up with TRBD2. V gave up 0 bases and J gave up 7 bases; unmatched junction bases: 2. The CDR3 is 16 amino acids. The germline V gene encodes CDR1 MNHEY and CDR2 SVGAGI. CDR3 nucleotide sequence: TGTGCCAGCAGTTACTCGCGACTAGCGGGGGGGAATGAGCAGTTCTTC. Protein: CASSYSRLAGGNEQFF.

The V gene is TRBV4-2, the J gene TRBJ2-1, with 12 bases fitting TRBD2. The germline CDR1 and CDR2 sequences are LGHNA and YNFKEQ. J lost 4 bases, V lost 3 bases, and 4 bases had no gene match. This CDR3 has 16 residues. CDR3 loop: CASSHETSGRYNEQFF. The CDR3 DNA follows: TGTGCCAGCAGCCATGAGACTAGCGGGAGATACAATGAGCAGTTCTTC.